This T cell receptor beta chain emerged from a study of blood T cell repertoires in COVID-19. Study at large: Acute-phase and convalescent COVID-19 samples originated in the United States, Italy and Spain. T cells, B-cell-depleted T cells, or PBMCs supplied cDNA or gDNA.

Only a few counts were recorded for this clone. Study processing details: Amplification of reference gene primers provided the estimated nucleated cell counts. The repertoire was sequenced with immunoSEQ multiplex PCR; TCRdb's copy has only in-frame clones and lacks some. V, J and clone size reflect that table, while D and trimming were determined from the DNA. Among about 100,000 clones listed, 75% to 90% were seen once. The sequence was collected from a woman between 70 and 85 years old with active or convalescent COVID-19. Sequencing was performed on peripheral blood.

The CDR3 loop reads CAWSGDRDTEAFF. DNA of the CDR3: TGTGCCTGGAGTGGGGACAGGGACACTGAAGCTTTCTTT. The chain carries TRBV30 and TRBJ1-1; 9 bases match TRBD1. This CDR3 has 13 residues. The germline V gene has CDR1 GTSNPN and CDR2 SVGIG (reference sequence). J lost 3 bases, V lost 1 base, and 0 bases had no gene match.